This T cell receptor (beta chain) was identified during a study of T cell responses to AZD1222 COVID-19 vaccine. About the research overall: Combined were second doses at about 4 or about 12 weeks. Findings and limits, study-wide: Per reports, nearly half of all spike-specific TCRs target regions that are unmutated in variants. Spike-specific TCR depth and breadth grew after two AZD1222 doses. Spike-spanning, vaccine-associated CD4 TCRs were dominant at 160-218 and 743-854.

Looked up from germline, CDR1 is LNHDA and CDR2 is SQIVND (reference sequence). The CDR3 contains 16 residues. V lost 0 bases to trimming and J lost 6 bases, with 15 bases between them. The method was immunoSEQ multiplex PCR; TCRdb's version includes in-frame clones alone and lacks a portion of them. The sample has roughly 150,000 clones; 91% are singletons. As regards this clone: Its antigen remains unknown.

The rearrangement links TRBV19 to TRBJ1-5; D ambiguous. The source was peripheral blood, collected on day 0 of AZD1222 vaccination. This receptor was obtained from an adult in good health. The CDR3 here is CASSIEGVGSGQPQHF. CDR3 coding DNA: TGTGCCAGTAGTATAGAGGGTGTAGGGTCGGGTCAGCCCCAGCATTTT.